The rows below give T cell receptor beta chains drawn from one sample of a study of blood T cell repertoires in COVID-19. Profiled with immunoSEQ multiplex PCR; TCRdb holds only in-frame clones, not every one. This table holds about 260,000 clones, about 89% found once. The source material was peripheral blood. The source of these receptors is a woman aged 45 to 65 with acute or convalescent COVID-19. Each CDR3 is given with its conserved first and last residue. D genes are given only for firm matches. The listing skips clone size in some rows; elsewhere it reads once, few, many or a size class.

clone size | J gene | D gene | V gene | CDR3 DNA | CDR3 protein
few | TRBJ2-2 | TRBD2 | TRBV5-1 | TGCGCCAGCAGCTTAGCTAGCGGGCCCCTCAGCGGGGAGCTGTTTTTT | CASSLASGPLSGELFF
- | TRBJ2-1 | TRBD2 | TRBV6-6 | TGTGCCAGCAGTTACCCCAGCGGGATCACCTACAATGAGCAGTTCTTC | CASSYPSGITYNEQFF
few | TRBJ2-3 | - | TRBV15 | TGTGCCACCAGCAGAGTCGCGGGAGATACGCAGTATTTT | CATSRVAGDTQYF
- | TRBJ2-5 | - | TRBV15 | TGTGCCACCAGCAGAGTCGCCACTCGCAGGGGGGTCGGAGAGACCCAGTACTTC | CATSRVATRRGVGETQYF
- | TRBJ2-7 | TRBD2 | TRBV5-4 | TGTGCCAGCAGCGCGACTAGCAGCCGCTCCTACGAGCAGTACTTC | CASSATSSRSYEQYF
- | TRBJ1-1 | - | TRBV28 | TGTGCCAGCAGTTTAGAGATCAGGGGCACTGAAGCTTTCTTT | CASSLEIRGTEAFF
- | TRBJ2-3 | - | TRBV5-1 | TGCGCCAGCAGCTTGCTAGTCCGTACAGATACGCAGTATTTT | CASSLLVRTDTQYF
- | TRBJ1-4 | TRBD1 | TRBV7-8 | TGTGCCAGCAGCGTAACGACAGGGGGAGAAAAACTGTTTTTT | CASSVTTGGEKLFF
- | TRBJ2-1 | TRBD2 | TRBV15 | TGTGCCACCAGCAGACAAATGACTAGCGGATACAATGAGCAGTTCTTC | CATSRQMTSGYNEQFF
- | TRBJ2-2 | - | TRBV7-3 | TGTGCCAGCAGCTTAACGACAGCGAACACCGGGGAGCTGTTTTTT | CASSLTTANTGELFF
- | TRBJ1-1 | - | TRBV30 | TGTGCCTGGGATCAGGAGGCGGGAGCTTTCTTT | CAWDQEAGAFF
- | TRBJ1-2 | - | TRBV27 | TGTGCCAGCAGTTTAACGGGTTTATCTGGCTACACCTTC | CASSLTGLSGYTF
- | TRBJ2-4 | TRBD1 | TRBV27 | TGTGCCACCAAGGACAGGCAGCGAAACATTCAGTACTTC | CATKDRQRNIQYF
- | TRBJ2-7 | TRBD1 | TRBV7-2 | TGTGCCAGCAGTTATACCAGGGGGTCCTACGAGCAGTACTTC | CASSYTRGSYEQYF
- | TRBJ1-4 | - | TRBV5-1 | TGCGCCAGCAGCTTGCAGGACAGCAATGAAAAACTGTTTTTT | CASSLQDSNEKLFF
once | TRBJ2-5 | - | TRBV2 | TGTGCCAGTCCCACCTCCAGGGTGTTAGAGACCCAGTACTTC | CASPTSRVLETQYF
- | TRBJ1-2 | TRBD1 | TRBV7-9 | TGTGCCAGCAGCTTAGCCCCGGGACAGGTGTATGGCTACACCTTC | CASSLAPGQVYGYTF
once | TRBJ1-4 | TRBD1 | TRBV4-1 | TGCGCCAGCAGCCAAGACCCGGGACAGGGATGGTTGAGTAATGAAAAACTGTTTTTT | CASSQDPGQGWLSNEKLFF
- | TRBJ2-7 | TRBD1 | TRBV18 | TGTGCCAGCTCACCGGTGGGGACAGGGTTAGGTGAGCAGTACTTC | CASSPVGTGLGEQYF
- | TRBJ2-1 | - | TRBV2 | TGTGCCAGCAGTGACCCAGCGGACAATGAGCAGTTCTTC | CASSDPADNEQFF
- | TRBJ2-7 | - | TRBV4-1 | TGCGCCAGCAGCCAAGATCTCGGACAGACCGACGAGCAGTACTTC | CASSQDLGQTDEQYF
- | TRBJ1-4 | - | TRBV3-1/TRBV3-2 | TGTGCCAGCAGCCAAGTTTCAGGGACTAATGAAAAACTGTTTTTT | CASSQVSGTNEKLFF
- | TRBJ2-7 | TRBD2 | TRBV3-1/TRBV3-2 | TGTGCCAGCAGCCAAGTCGGCGGGAGATTGGCGAACGAGCAGTACTTC | CASSQVGGRLANEQYF